This TCR beta chain was identified during a study of T cell responses to AZD1222 COVID-19 vaccine. On this clone: No antigen is known for it.

Regarding the study as a whole: Elevations in Spike-specific TCR breadth and depth followed administration of two AZD1222 doses. In all cases, repertoires were sampled only after the peak T cell response.

Here immunoSEQ multiplex PCR was the method, and the copy in TCRdb shows in-frame clones only, minus some. Of 95,000 to 150,000 clones listed, approximately 92% were seen once; the top ten hold 11% to 15%. This specimen was peripheral blood, taken on day 0 of AZD1222 vaccination. This clonotype was obtained from an adult in good health.

In DNA form, the CDR3 reads TGTGCCTGGAGTGTACAGTCACTTACCGAGCAGTACTTC. Its protein is CAWSVQSLTEQYF. V is TRBV30 and J is TRBJ2-7; no clear D. The germline V gene encodes CDR1 GTSNPN and CDR2 SVGIG (reference sequence). The CDR3 has 13 amino acids. V lost 0 bases and J 6 bases, leaving 12 bases between the germline ends. The full variable domain, rest sourced from reference TRBV30 and TRBJ2-7, is SQTIHQWPATLVQPVGSPLSLECTVEGTSNPNLYWYRQAAGRGLQLLFYSVGIGQISSEVPQNLSASRPQDRQFILSSKKLLLSDSGFYLCAWSVQSLTEQYFGPGTRLTVT.